This T cell receptor (beta chain) emerged from a study of cytomegalovirus exposure and HLA in healthy donors. Looked up from germline, CDR1 is LGHNA and CDR2 is YSLEER. The CDR3 sequence is 15 residues long. The ends lost 0 bases at V and 4 bases at J; junction bases unmatched: 4. The PCR employed 60 Vbeta primers together with 13 Jbeta primers. Profiled with immunoSEQ multiplex PCR; TCRdb holds only in-frame clones, not every one. Counted here are 100,000 to 150,000 clones, roughly 80% occurring once; the ten biggest clones make up approximately 11%. Study outcomes and limitations: Reports indicate that TCR beta sequences accurately predicted the HLA-A and HLA-B alleles of most subjects.

As for this clone: The target antigen is unknown.

This receptor was taken from a man younger than 40 in good health and CMV-seropositive. The sequenced sample consisted of PBMCs. The chain links TRBV4-3 to TRBJ2-3, with 7 bases fitting TRBD2. The CDR3 is CASSQDRGSADTQYF. The CDR3, as DNA: TGCGCCAGCAGCCAAGATCGCGGGAGTGCAGATACGCAGTATTTT.